This record concerns one T cell receptor beta chain sequence. The entry originates in a study of blood T cell repertoires in COVID-19. Study information: COVID-19 samples, acute and convalescent, were from the United States, Italy and Spain. PBMCs, B-cell-depleted T cells, or T cells provided the cDNA or gDNA that made up the material.

V was shortened by 0 bases and J by 7 bases, with 23 bases between the two germline ends. The CDR3 runs to 17 residues. CDR1 is SGHDT and CDR2 is YYEEEE in the germline V gene. Authors' data handling: Counts of nucleated cells, estimated from reference gene primer amplification, were obtained. Data came from immunoSEQ multiplex PCR; TCRdb stores just in-frame clones and leaves some out. V and J calls and clone size come straight from that table; D and trimming were deduced from the DNA. The data hold about 200,000 clones, with 70% to 85% observed a single time. The sequence was collected from a human donor in a cohort sampled during active COVID-19. Material: peripheral blood. The gene calls are TRBV5-6 and TRBJ2-7; D is possibly TRBD2 (6 bases). CDR3 loop: CASSLVSGTPLGQEQYF. CDR3 sequence (DNA): TGTGCCAGCAGCTTGGTGTCGGGGACTCCACTTGGGCAGGAGCAGTACTTC.